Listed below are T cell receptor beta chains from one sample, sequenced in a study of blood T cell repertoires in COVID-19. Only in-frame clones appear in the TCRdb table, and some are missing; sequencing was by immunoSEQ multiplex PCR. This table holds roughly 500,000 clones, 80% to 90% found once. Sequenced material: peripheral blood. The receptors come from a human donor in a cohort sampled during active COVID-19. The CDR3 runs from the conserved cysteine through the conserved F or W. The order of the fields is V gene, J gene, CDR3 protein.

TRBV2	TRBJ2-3	CASRWGTSGSTDTQYF
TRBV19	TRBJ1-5	CASSKIPGTGNQPQHF
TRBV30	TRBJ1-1	CAWRSPGRTEAFF
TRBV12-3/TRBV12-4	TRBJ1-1	CASSLTGITEAFF
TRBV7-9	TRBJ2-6	CASSREETNVLTF
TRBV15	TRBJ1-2	CATSRDLSGIGGYTF
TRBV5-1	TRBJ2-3	CASRPRVTTNTQYF
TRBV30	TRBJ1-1	CAWSVRGVWTEAFF
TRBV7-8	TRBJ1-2	CASSFSDRERIGYTF
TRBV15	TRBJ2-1	CATSRGSGSWNEQFF
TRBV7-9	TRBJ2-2	CASTLTSPYTGELFF
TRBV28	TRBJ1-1	CASSLGGGFEAFF
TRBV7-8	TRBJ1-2	CASSLAGQRANYGYTF
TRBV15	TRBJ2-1	CATSRDIFILAGGSYNEQFF